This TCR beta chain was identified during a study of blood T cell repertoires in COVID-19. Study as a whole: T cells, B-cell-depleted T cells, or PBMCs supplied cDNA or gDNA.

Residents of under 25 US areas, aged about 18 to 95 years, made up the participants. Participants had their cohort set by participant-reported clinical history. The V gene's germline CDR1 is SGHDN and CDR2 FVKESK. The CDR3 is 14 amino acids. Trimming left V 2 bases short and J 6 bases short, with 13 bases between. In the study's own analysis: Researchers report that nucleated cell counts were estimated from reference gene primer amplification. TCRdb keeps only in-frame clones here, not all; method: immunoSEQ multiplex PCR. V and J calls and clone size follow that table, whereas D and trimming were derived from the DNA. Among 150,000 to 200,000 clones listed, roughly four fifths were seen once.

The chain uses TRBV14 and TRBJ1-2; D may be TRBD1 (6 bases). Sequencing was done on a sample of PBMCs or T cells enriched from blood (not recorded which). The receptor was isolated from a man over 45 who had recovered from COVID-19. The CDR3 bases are TGTGCCAGCAGCCAAAACGCGGCAGGGGATGGCTACACCTTC. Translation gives CASSQNAAGDGYTF.